This paragraph covers one TCR beta chain sequence. From germline, CDR1 is SGHTA and CDR2 FQGNSA. This CDR3 comprises 14 residues. V was trimmed by 2 bases and J by 5 bases, leaving 13 bases between them. This sample is part of a study of blood T cell repertoires in COVID-19. Overall study: From the United States, Italy and Spain came samples of acute and convalescent COVID-19.

Authors' data handling: Reference gene primers were amplified, and this amplification served to estimate nucleated cell counts. This table comes from immunoSEQ multiplex PCR, and its TCRdb copy is limited to in-frame clones, with some not included. That table gives V, J and clone size, and the DNA gave D and trimming. The data show about 230,000 clones, approximately 82% seen once. V gene TRBV7-2 combines with J gene TRBJ2-7; tentative D call: TRBD1 (5 bases). This sequence was found in a woman in her sixties or seventies with active or convalescent COVID-19. The sequencing sample was made of peripheral blood. CDR3 nucleotide sequence: TGTGCCAGCAGCTTAAGGCAGGGTAGCAACGAGCAGTACTTC. Protein product: CASSLRQGSNEQYF.